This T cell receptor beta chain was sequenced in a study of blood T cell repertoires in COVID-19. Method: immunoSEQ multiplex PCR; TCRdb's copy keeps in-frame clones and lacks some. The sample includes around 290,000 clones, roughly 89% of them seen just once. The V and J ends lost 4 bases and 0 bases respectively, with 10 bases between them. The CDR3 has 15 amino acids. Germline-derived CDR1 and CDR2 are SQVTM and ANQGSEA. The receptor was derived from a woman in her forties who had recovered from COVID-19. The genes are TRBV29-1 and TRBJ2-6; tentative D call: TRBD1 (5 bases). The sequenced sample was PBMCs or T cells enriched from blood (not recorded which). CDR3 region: CSVGHQGSGANVLTF. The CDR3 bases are TGCAGCGTTGGTCACCAGGGCTCTGGGGCCAACGTCCTGACTTTC.